Below are 6 T cell receptor beta chains sequenced from a single sample in a study of a mutant IDH1 vaccine in newly diagnosed glioma. Specified time point: baseline, week 1 (first vaccination visit). Indicated treatment: pre-vaccination baseline after standard-of-care therapy. TCRdb's table, derived via immunoSEQ multiplex PCR, lists solely in-frame clones and lacks some. The sample consists of 55,000 to 70,000 clones, about four fifths of them appearing once. This sample comprised PBMCs, obtained from a glioma patient treated with radiotherapy, temozolomide or both. Receptor source: a man aged 45-65 years with glioma.

V usage is TRBV5-1 and J usage is TRBJ2-7; 13 bases are a match to TRBD2. Looked up from germline, CDR1 is SGHRS and CDR2 is YFSETQ. Trimming cost V 4 bases and J 7 bases; bases outside gene matches: 5. The CDR3 contains 14 residues. In DNA, the CDR3 is TGCGCCAGCAGCACGGGACTAGCGGGGTCTGAGCAGTACTTC. Translation: CASSTGLAGSEQYF.

The chain employs TRBV5-6 and TRBJ1-3, with 8 bases lining up with TRBD1. The germline CDR1 and CDR2 sequences are SGHDT and YYEEEE. The CDR3 runs 17 residues. The V and J ends lost 4 bases and 4 bases, in that order; junction bases with no gene match: 13. The CDR3 bases are TGTGCCAGCAGCACTTTTCGGACAGGGCTAAAAGGAAACACCATATATTTT. Encoded protein: CASSTFRTGLKGNTIYF.

V usage is TRBV7-2 and J usage is TRBJ1-4, with no clear D. The CDR3 runs to 16 residues. The germline gives CDR1 SGHTA, CDR2 FQGNSA. V lost 2 bases, J lost 4 bases, and 14 bases lay in between. CDR3 in amino acids: CASSLSTLRDNEKLFF. Here the CDR3 DNA reads TGTGCCAGCAGCTTATCAACCCTGCGGGATAATGAAAAACTGTTTTTT.

The genes are TRBV10-3 and TRBJ2-3; 12 nucleotides match TRBD2. Germline V gene sequence: CDR1 ENHRY, CDR2 SYGVKD. V dropped 6 bases and J dropped 4; count of bases not matched to a gene: 8. This CDR3 contains 16 residues. Written as DNA, the CDR3 is TGTGCCATCAGGGATTCTAGCGGGGGGGCCCCAGATACGCAGTATTTT. This encodes CAIRDSSGGAPDTQYF.

The sample holds a few counts of this clone. The chain couples TRBV9 to TRBJ2-5; no firm D call. Germline CDR1 is SGDLS and CDR2 is YYNGEE. This CDR3 spans 13 amino acids. Trimming took 0 bases from V and 7 from J, leaving 10 bases between them. The chain's CDR3 is CASSVGIFGTQYF. The CDR3 DNA sequence: TGTGCCAGCAGCGTAGGAATCTTTGGGACCCAGTACTTC.

The J gene is TRBJ2-6, the V gene TRBV15, with a weak D call TRBD2 (6 bases). The CDR3 is 16 residues long. Trimming left V 5 bases short and J 0 bases short, with 11 bases between. Per germline, CDR1 LNHNV and CDR2 YYDKDF (reference sequence). The DNA for the CDR3 is TGTGCCACCAGCGGCCGGGGGATCTCTGGGGCCAACGTCCTGACTTTC. Residues: CATSGRGISGANVLTF. The whole variable domain, remainder taken from reference TRBV15 and TRBJ2-6, is DAMVIQNPRYQVTQFGKPVTLSCSQTLNHNVMYWYQQKSSQAPKLLFHYYDKDFNNEADTPDNFQSRRPNTSFCFLDIRSPGLGDTAMYLCATSGRGISGANVLTFGAGSRLTVL.